These 18 T cell receptor beta chains share one sample of origin, sequenced in a study of stem cell transplantation in POMP-related autoinflammatory disease. Sequencing was performed with immunoSEQ multiplex PCR; in TCRdb, only in-frame clones are kept and a portion is missing. The table has some 68,000 clones, approximately 91% seen once. The sequences come from CD4+ T cells from PBMCs, collected after stem cell transplantation. The receptors were sampled from a human patient with POMP-related autoinflammation and immune dysregulation (PRAID). Some T cells may be provided by the graft donor.

The V call is TRBV7-9, the J call TRBJ2-7, with 9 bases aligning to TRBD1. Trimming at V came to 5 bases and at J to 6 bases, leaving 5 bases not matched to a gene. This CDR3 region has 13 residues. Germline values: CDR1 SEHNR, CDR2 FQNEAQ (reference sequence). The chain's CDR3 is CASSITGGAEQYF. The CDR3 DNA is TGTGCCAGCAGCATAACAGGGGGCGCCGAGCAGTACTTC.

The chain links TRBV5-1 to TRBJ2-5; the match to TRBD2 covers 7 bases. Germline V gene lookup returns CDR1 SGHRS and CDR2 YFSETQ. V trimming: 0 bases; J trimming: 1 base; junction bases outside the gene matches: 3. This CDR3 has 15 amino acids. CDR3 sequence: CASSLGGGFQETQYF. The CDR3 bases are TGCGCCAGCAGCTTGGGCGGGGGTTTCCAAGAGACCCAGTACTTC.

The chain is built from TRBV28 and TRBJ1-6, with a weak D call TRBD1 (6 bases). CDR1 is MDHEN and CDR2 is SYDVKM in the germline V gene. The CDR3 covers 18 residues. The ends were cut back, 8 bases at V and 6 bases at J, with 26 bases in the middle. CDR3 in amino acids: CASDRDTTSGSRNSPLHF. CDR3 DNA sequence: TGTGCCAGCGACCGGGACACCACTTCGGGCTCCCGTAATTCACCCCTCCACTTT.

The J gene is TRBJ2-6, the V gene TRBV28; D not certain. There are 17 residues in the CDR3. The germline CDR1 and CDR2 sequences are MDHEN and SYDVKM. Trimming stripped 5 bases from V and 0 bases from J, with 14 bases between. CDR3 DNA sequence: TGTGCCAGCAGTATAGTCAGCCTTAACTCTGGGGCCAACGTCCTGACTTTC. Amino acids: CASSIVSLNSGANVLTF. The whole variable domain, filled in from reference TRBV28 and TRBJ2-6, reads DVKVTQSSRYLVKRTGEKVFLECVQDMDHENMFWYRQDPGLGLRLIYFSYDVKMKEKGDIPEGYSVSREKKERFSLILESASTNQTSMYLCASSIVSLNSGANVLTFGAGSRLTVL.

This chain joins TRBV5-6 and TRBJ1-4; tentative D call: TRBD1 (6 bases). In germline, CDR1 is SGHDT, CDR2 YYEEEE. With 5 bases removed from V and 6 bases from J, the gap between germline ends came to 17 bases. The CDR3 totals 15 residues. The CDR3 spells CASRAQGSTDEKLFF. The CDR3 region has the DNA TGTGCCAGCAGAGCTCAGGGGTCGACAGATGAAAAACTGTTTTTT.

The chain links TRBV28 to TRBJ1-5; D unresolved. Germline V gene lookup returns CDR1 MDHEN and CDR2 SYDVKM. V was pared by 6 bases and J by 7 bases, with 16 bases between. The CDR3 length is 14 residues. The CDR3, as DNA: TGTGCCAGCAGCCCCGGGGAAGAAAGGCAGCCCCAGCATTTT. It is translated as CASSPGEERQPQHF.

The chain is built from TRBV5-6 and TRBJ2-1; 8 positions match TRBD2. Germline V gene lookup returns CDR1 SGHDT and CDR2 YYEEEE. The CDR3 spans 15 residues. V gave up 0 bases and J gave up 3 bases; unmatched junction bases: 2. The CDR3 region is CASSLGLAGYNEQFF. CDR3 nucleotide sequence: TGTGCCAGCAGCTTGGGGCTAGCGGGCTACAATGAGCAGTTCTTC.

The rearrangement links TRBV18 to TRBJ1-2, with D possibly matching TRBD1 (6 bases). Trimming stripped 5 bases from V and 5 bases from J, with 21 bases between. CDR1 KGHSH and CDR2 LQKENI come from the germline V gene. The length of the CDR3 is 16 residues. The CDR3 is CASSATRGLVVYGYTF. DNA of the CDR3: TGTGCCAGCTCAGCAACCAGGGGATTGGTGGTTTATGGCTACACCTTC.

This clone was found once. The rearrangement links TRBV5-1 to TRBJ2-2, with a possible D match to TRBD1 (6 bases). V was clipped by 0 bases and J by 4 bases, with 7 bases between them. The CDR3 sequence is 14 residues long. The germline CDR1 and CDR2 sequences are SGHRS and YFSETQ. The CDR3 is CASSLGQATGELFF. The CDR3 region has the DNA TGCGCCAGCAGCTTGGGACAGGCCACCGGGGAGCTGTTTTTT. The full variable domain, with the rest looked up from reference TRBV5-1 and TRBJ2-2, is KAGVTQTPRYLIKTRGQQVTLSCSPISGHRSVSWYQQTPGQGLQFLFEYFSETQRNKGNFPGRFSGRQFSNSRSEMNVSTLELGDSALYLCASSLGQATGELFFGEGSRLTVL.

The chain links TRBV7-2 to TRBJ2-3; 8 nucleotides line up with TRBD2. V dropped 3 bases and J dropped 5; count of bases not matched to a gene: 7. Germline assignment: CDR1 SGHTA and CDR2 FQGNSA. This CDR3 has 15 residues. The CDR3: CASSFGGGRGDTQYF. The CDR3 bases are TGTGCCAGCAGCTTTGGCGGGGGGCGTGGAGATACGCAGTATTTT.

V and J are TRBV11-3 and TRBJ1-1; possibly TRBD1 for D (6 bases). The V gene lost 1 base and the J gene lost 4 bases, with 16 bases spanning the gap. The germline V gene encodes CDR1 SGHNT and CDR2 YENEEA. This CDR3 has 16 amino acids. Here the CDR3 reads CASSLGGGGSPTEAFF. The CDR3 DNA is TGTGCCAGCAGCTTAGGAGGGGGGGGATCGCCCACTGAAGCTTTCTTT. The full variable domain, in which reference TRBV11-3 and TRBJ1-1 provide the parts outside the CDR3, is EAGVVQSPRYKIIEKKQPVAFWCNPISGHNTLYWYLQNLGQGPELLIRYENEEAVDDSQLPKDRFSAERLKGVDSTLKIQPAELGDSAVYLCASSLGGGGSPTEAFFGQGTRLTVV.

This chain joins TRBV3-1 (or the pseudogene TRBV3-2) and TRBJ1-3; no clear D. V lost 3 bases to trimming and J lost 0 bases, with 6 bases between them. Germline V gives CDR1 LGHDT, CDR2 YNNKEL (reference sequence). This CDR3 is 14 amino acids long. CDR3 residues: CASSQQSSGNTIYF. As DNA, the CDR3 is TGTGCCAGCAGCCAGCAGAGCTCTGGAAACACCATATATTTT.

The chain recombines TRBV27 with TRBJ1-1; D unresolved. Germline CDR1 and CDR2: MNHEY and SMNVEV (reference sequence). V lost 1 base and J lost 6, with 15 bases in between. The length of the CDR3 is 15 residues. The chain's CDR3 is CASSLFPWGRAEAFF. Here the CDR3 DNA reads TGTGCCAGCAGTTTATTTCCTTGGGGTAGGGCTGAAGCTTTCTTT.

The V gene is TRBV7-2, the J gene TRBJ1-1; 10 bases line up with TRBD1. The CDR3 is 15 residues long. The germline gives CDR1 SGHTA, CDR2 FQGNSA. Losses at the gene ends were 3 bases for V and 1 base for J; bases not matched to a gene: 2. The CDR3 nucleotides are TGTGCCAGCAGCTTCGACAGGGGGCAGAACACTGAAGCTTTCTTT. It codes for CASSFDRGQNTEAFF.

This chain joins TRBV28 and TRBJ2-7; 10 nucleotides line up with TRBD1. There are 18 residues in the CDR3. With V trimmed by 3 bases and J by 0 bases, 11 bases remained unmatched. From germline, CDR1 is MDHEN and CDR2 SYDVKM. CDR3 in DNA: TGTGCCAGCAGTTTTCTTGGGACAGGGGAATTAGGCTCCTACGAGCAGTACTTC. This encodes CASSFLGTGELGSYEQYF.

This chain connects TRBV6-5 to TRBJ1-1, with 8 bases that match TRBD1. V gave up 8 bases and J gave up 4 bases; unmatched junction bases: 12. Germline assignment: CDR1 MNHEY and CDR2 SVGAGI. CDR3 length: 15 amino acids. As DNA, the CDR3 is TGTGCCAGCGGGTCCAGGGGGCTTGTTGTCACTGAAGCTTTCTTT. The encoded protein is CASGSRGLVVTEAFF.

This chain links TRBV27 with TRBJ1-6, with 7 bases aligning to TRBD1. This CDR3 contains 16 residues. With 1 base clipped from V and 3 bases from J, the junction kept 3 bases outside the gene matches. CDR1 and CDR2 (germline): MNHEY, SMNVEV (reference sequence). The CDR3 DNA reads as TGTGCCAGCAGTTTATTGGCAGGGGGCTATAATTCACCCCTCCACTTT. Translating gives CASSLLAGGYNSPLHF.

The J gene is TRBJ2-3, the V gene TRBV14; D gene ambiguous. The CDR3 has 12 residues. Trimming pared 4 bases from V and 3 bases from J, leaving 5 bases between. CDR1 is SGHDN, CDR2 FVKESK, per germline. CDR3 sequence (DNA): TGTGCCAGCAGCCCCTCTACAGATACGCAGTATTTT. Its translation is CASSPSTDTQYF.